This T cell receptor beta chain was retrieved from a study of identical twins. TCRdb ran MiXCR on the 5' RACE reads and lists one entry per CDR3 protein. Of roughly 250,000 distinct CDR3 sequences in the sample, 7.5% were seen once. The germline V gene encodes CDR1 SGHTA and CDR2 FQGTGA. The V gene lost 5 bases and the J gene lost 5 bases, with 18 bases spanning the gap. CDR3 length: 16 amino acids. This clonotype showed up just a few times. These records were also assigned to another study, of yellow fever vaccine responses in identical twins.

Input material: CD8+ T cells sorted from blood. The TCR originated in a woman under 30 in good health. This sequence joins TRBV7-3 and TRBJ2-2; D unclear. This chain's CDR3 is CASSPPPGHGTGELFF. In nucleotides, the CDR3 is TGTGCCAGCAGCCCACCACCGGGTCACGGGACCGGGGAGCTGTTTTTT.